The entry that follows covers one T cell receptor beta chain sequence. This entry comes from a study of blood T cell repertoires in COVID-19. The CDR3 loop spans 15 amino acids. Germline trimming cut 6 bases from V and 6 bases from J; bases unmatched to any gene: 9. CDR1 is SNHLY and CDR2 is FYNNEI in the germline V gene. Sequencing was performed with immunoSEQ multiplex PCR; in TCRdb, only in-frame clones are kept and a portion is missing. The table shows fewer than 450,000 clones, with 80% to 90% occurring only once. The chain has TRBV2 and TRBJ2-2; 8 positions match TRBD1. Sample: peripheral blood. The sequence came from a woman in her forties or fifties with COVID-19, enrolled during active disease. The DNA for the CDR3 is TGTGCCAGCAGGGAGACAGGGGCCCCAGCCGGGGAGCTGTTTTTT. Its translation: CASRETGAPAGELFF. The full variable domain, completed using reference TRBV2 and TRBJ2-2, is EPEVTQTPSHQVTQMGQEVILRCVPISNHLYFYWYRQILGQKVEFLVSFYNNEISEKSEIFDDQFSVERPDGSNFTLKIRSTKLEDSAMYFCASRETGAPAGELFFGEGSRLTVL.